The clone carrying this T cell receptor beta chain has only one observation. This record belongs to a study of CD8 T cells in Susac syndrome. There are 14 residues in the CDR3. Germline V lookup: CDR1 MNHNS, CDR2 SASEGT. Between the trimmed V and J ends, which lost 8 bases and 9 bases, there was a span of 23 bases. The RNA, about 0.45 to 1 ug, was put through reverse transcription using random hexamers. TCRdb passed the immunoSEQ multiplex PCR reads through MiXCR, listing each CDR3 protein once. The sample carries more than 200,000 distinct CDR3 sequences, approximately 94% recorded once. This rearrangement joins TRBV6-1 to TRBJ2-7; D gene unclear. The source material was CD4+ T cells from PBMCs. The receptor's source is a human donor with Susac syndrome. The DNA of the CDR3 is TGTGCCAGCCTCACTGTTCAGGAACTTGTCCGGCAGTACTTC. This sequence encodes CASLTVQELVRQYF.